This entry describes one TCR beta chain. Its specificity is unknown. This sample stems from a study of OX40 agonist ivuxolimab in advanced cancers. Study background: The patients' treatment was ivuxolimab, an agonistic anti-OX40 (CD134) antibody. General study findings and limits: By week 6 at 0.1 to 3.0 mg/kg, blood CD4+ and CD8+ T cells had expanded clonally. Relatively little clonal expansion, among the lowest observed, appeared in partial responders at 0.1-3.0 mg/kg.

Repertoires were generated with immunoSEQ multiplex PCR, while TCRdb's copy carries only in-frame clones and drops some. The repertoire holds some 62,000 clones, with roughly 81% as singletons. The TCR sequence derives from an adult with an advanced solid tumor such as melanoma, head and neck, liver or kidney cancer. This specimen consisted of CD4+ or CD8+ T cells sorted from blood, obtained in a trial of the OX40 agonist ivuxolimab.

The CDR3 protein is CASSPGGGETQYF. As DNA, the CDR3 is TGCGCCAGCAGCCCGGGGGGTGGAGAGACCCAGTACTTC. This chain connects TRBV5-1 to TRBJ2-5; 7 bases map to TRBD2. Germline V gene lookup returns CDR1 SGHRS and CDR2 YFSETQ. The CDR3 contains 13 residues. J lost 4 bases, V lost 4 bases, and 4 bases had no gene match.